Below, one T cell receptor beta chain is given with its context. The antigen is unknown. This entry belongs to a study of CXCR3-negative and CXCR3-positive naive CD8 T cells. General observations from the study: Naive cells that were CXCR3-positive had more hydrophobic TRB CDR3s (compared with CXCR3-negative naive cells).

Germline loops: CDR1 MNHEY, CDR2 SVGAGI. CDR3 size: 13 residues. 5' RACE with UMI labels generated the TRB cDNA libraries. TCRdb re-called the 5' RACE reads and gives one entry per CDR3 protein, without DNA. Across 6,000 to 8,500 distinct CDR3 sequences, the top ten clones capture around 1.4% of the sample. This TCR derives from a human donor in good health. Some clones in this sample may be carry-over from other donors' samples. What was sequenced was naive CXCR3+ CD8+ T cells from blood. Subset specified: CD45RO-CCR7+CD27+CD95- naive CD8+ T cells expressing CXCR3 (TNR3+). The V call is TRBV6-5, the J call TRBJ1-2; the D call from TCRdb, TRBD1, cannot be confirmed without DNA. CDR3 protein: CASSYTDSYGYTF.